Sequencing of this TCR beta chain was carried out in a study of blood T cell repertoires in COVID-19 (dated by TCRdb to the early 2020s). With respect to the entire study: Collaborator samples came from the United States, Italy and Spain and covered acute and convalescent phases of COVID-19. Subjects who had been exposed to COVID-19, were actively infected with it, or had recovered from it provided the deeply sampled blood TCRbeta repertoires that made up the dataset. Samples came from the ongoing ImmuneRACE study (first 160 participants) plus 1,254 subjects from 6 global collaborators. Nearly every sample came with metadata listing a de-identified subject ID, COVID-19 status, age in years and sex. A freely available public database, intended as a resource for researchers studying the immune response to SARS-CoV-2, is where the repertoires were released. Where HLA class I and class II types were available, the types were taken from metadata supplied by the sample provider, not from assay-based typing. The material from the prospective study consisted of cDNA or gDNA derived from T cells, B-cell-depleted T cells, or PBMCs. Results the study describes overall, beyond this receptor: The amount of clinical and demographic metadata varied by source and participant and was provided uncurated.

Note on this clone: It lacks a known antigen. Within one base of it there is no much larger clone, and no base qualities were kept.

TCRbeta CDR3 regions were amplified from genomic DNA by means of the immunoSEQ Assay, a bias-controlled multiplex PCR. From the authors' description of their analysis: The number of nucleated cells in each sample was estimated by amplification of reference gene primers within the assay. Sequence reads were collapsed and filtered to measure the absolute abundance of every unique TCRbeta CDR3 rearrangement. For each sample, productive Simpson clonality was calculated as the square root of Simpson's diversity index over productive rearrangements. TCRdb limited this immuneACCESS table to in-frame rearrangements with V and J called. A share of clones is missing; checked studies link under half to unresolved V genes, and the rest is unexplained. Clone size and the V and J calls come from that table; the DNA yielded D and trimming. Here the sample has 110,000 to 150,000 clones; more than 85% occur a single time. The ten largest make up roughly 5.4% of the sample.

Collaborating institutions collected whole blood in K2EDTA tubes following their own protocols. For TCRbeta analysis, collaborators shipped samples in one of three forms: frozen whole blood, isolated PBMCs, or DNA extracted from either of those sample types. V is trimmed back by 1 base and J by 1 base, and the junction contains 2 bases that no gene match accounts for. From the cysteine up to the phenylalanine, the CDR3 has a length of 16 residues. Of the read, only the CDR3 DNA is kept; its 48 bases are in frame from base 1. CDR1 is given as SGHTA and CDR2 as FQGTGA, both from the germline V gene. The TCR was taken from a human donor in a cohort sampled during active COVID-19. The V and J segments used are TRBV7-3 and TRBJ2-2; 8 bases in the middle match TRBD1. Sequencing was done on a sample of peripheral blood. The nucleotides are TGTGCCAGCAGCTTAAATACAGGGGGGAACACCGGGGAGCTGTTTTTT. Its amino acids are CASSLNTGGNTGELFF.